The present TCR beta chain was sequenced within a study of blood T cell repertoires in COVID-19. How the authors handled the data: Counts of nucleated cells, estimated from reference gene primer amplification, were obtained. TCRdb's copy holds only in-frame clones and misses some; the assay was immunoSEQ multiplex PCR. V and J calls and clone size follow that table, whereas D and trimming were derived from the DNA. The table records about 360,000 clones, more than 75% of them present only once. The CDR3 runs to 15 residues. The V and J ends lost 0 bases and 4 bases respectively, with 8 bases between them. Per germline, CDR1 SGHRS and CDR2 YFSETQ.

Sequenced material: peripheral blood. The V and J genes are TRBV5-1 and TRBJ1-6; possible D gene TRBD1, 5 bases. The sequence was obtained from a human donor in a cohort sampled during active COVID-19. CDR3 region: CASSLDRRYNSPLHF. CDR3 nucleotide sequence: TGCGCCAGCAGCTTGGACAGGCGTTATAATTCACCCCTCCACTTT.